This T cell receptor beta chain is from a study of identical twins. This clonotype was found a few times. Template switching supplied a universal primer site; unique molecular identifiers were carried on the cDNA. From the 5' RACE reads, TCRdb called clonotypes with MiXCR, one entry per CDR3 protein. The table has roughly 250,000 distinct CDR3 sequences, 11% to 15% seen once. J lost 0 bases, V lost 5 bases, and 6 bases had no gene match. The CDR3 has 15 residues. CDR1 SGHTA and CDR2 FQGNSA come from the germline V gene. Sequencing was performed on memory (CD45RO+) T cells sorted from blood. The V call is TRBV7-2, the J call TRBJ2-7, with 8 bases identical to TRBD2. The sequence derives from a woman under 30 in good health. CDR3: CASSRGGGSSYEQYF. CDR3 nucleotide sequence: TGTGCCAGCAGCCGAGGCGGGGGGAGCTCCTACGAGCAGTACTTC.